These 9 T cell receptor beta chains were sequenced from one sample in a study of glioma-infiltrating T cells after dendritic cell vaccination. Produced via immunoSEQ multiplex PCR; TCRdb's table is partial and in-frame only. The data show about 10,000 clones, with about four fifths seen just once and about two fifths held by the top ten. The time point denotes: after dendritic cell vaccination, including at tumor progression/relapse. The sample in question was blood, obtained after dendritic cell vaccination. The source is a human donor with glioblastoma.

This chain uses TRBV9 with TRBJ2-1; D might be TRBD2 (6 bases). From germline, CDR1 is SGDLS and CDR2 YYNGEE. This CDR3 is built from 14 residues. V lost 0 bases, J lost 5 bases, and 9 bases lay in between. In nucleotides, the CDR3 is TGTGCCAGCAGCGTAGGGACTACCAACAATGAGCAGTTCTTC. As protein: CASSVGTTNNEQFF.

V is TRBV5-5 and J is TRBJ2-2, with TRBD1 as a possible D gene (5 bases). The V end was cut by 2 bases, the J end by 4 bases, with 9 bases between. The length of the CDR3 is 14 residues. Germline CDR1 reads SGHKS; CDR2 reads YYEKEE (reference sequence). The CDR3 region is CASSFYRSTGELFF. The DNA for the CDR3 is TGTGCCAGCAGCTTTTACAGGAGCACCGGGGAGCTGTTTTTT.

The chain links TRBV6-1 to TRBJ2-7; 8 bases fit TRBD2. Germline-derived CDR1 and CDR2 are MNHNS and SASEGT. The CDR3 has 14 amino acids. Germline trimming cut 5 bases from V and 2 bases from J; bases unmatched to any gene: 5. CDR3: CASSLREGPYEQYF. In nucleotides, the CDR3 is TGTGCCAGCAGTTTACGGGAGGGCCCCTACGAGCAGTACTTC.

This chain connects TRBV5-1 to TRBJ2-7, with D possibly matching TRBD1 (6 bases). Looked up from germline, CDR1 is SGHRS and CDR2 is YFSETQ. The V end was cut by 2 bases, the J end by 2 bases, with 11 bases between. The CDR3 is 14 residues long. The DNA for the CDR3 is TGCGCCAGCAGCTTCCAGGGGTTTCCCTACGAGCAGTACTTC. It specifies CASSFQGFPYEQYF.

The CDR3 DNA reads as TGTGCCAGCAGTACTGGGGGGGCCCAGGCCCCTTTTCCAGCTTTCTTT. Amino acid sequence: CASSTGGAQAPFPAFF. The chain links TRBV11-2 to TRBJ1-1, with D possibly TRBD1 on 6 matching bases. The CDR3 is 16 residues long. Trimming left V 6 bases short and J 10 bases short, with 27 bases between. The germline CDR1 and CDR2 sequences are SGHAT and FQNNGV.

This clone appeared a few times. The chain couples TRBV5-5 to TRBJ2-4; TRBD1 agrees at 10 bases. Germline CDR1 is SGHKS and CDR2 is YYEKEE (reference sequence). The CDR3 extends over 14 amino acids. The J segment lost 4 bases and the V segment lost 4 bases, leaving 2 bases of the junction unmatched. For the CDR3, the DNA is TGTGCCAGCAGCGGGACAGGGGAGAAAAACATTCAGTACTTC. Translation: CASSGTGEKNIQYF. Full variable domain (remainder filled in from reference TRBV5-5 and TRBJ2-4): DAGVTQSPTHLIKTRGQQVTLRCSPISGHKSVSWYQQVLGQGPQFIFQYYEKEERGRGNFPDRFSARQFPNYSSELNVNALLLGDSALYLCASSGTGEKNIQYFGAGTRLSVL.

This chain links TRBV6-5 with TRBJ2-1; D is perhaps TRBD2 (6 bases). Germline assignment: CDR1 MNHEY and CDR2 SVGAGI. With 8 bases removed from V and 8 bases from J, the gap between germline ends came to 22 bases. The CDR3 is 15 residues long. Here the CDR3 DNA reads TGTGCCAGCTCTAGTAACGGGATCCCGGGGGATGAGCAGTTCTTC. Translated, it gives CASSSNGIPGDEQFF.

Only a few counts were recorded for this clone. The chain combines TRBV27 with TRBJ2-3, with D possibly being TRBD2 (5 bases). The V gene lost 2 bases and the J gene lost 2 bases, with 11 bases spanning the gap. The length of the CDR3 is 15 residues. Germline lookup yields CDR1 MNHEY and CDR2 SMNVEV (reference sequence). CDR3 amino acids: CASSLGSANTDTQYF. As DNA, the CDR3 is TGTGCCAGCAGTTTAGGTAGCGCGAACACAGATACGCAGTATTTT.

The V and J genes are TRBV7-9 and TRBJ2-5; 13 bases line up with TRBD2. The CDR3 spans 18 residues. The germline CDR1 and CDR2 sequences are SEHNR and FQNEAQ (reference sequence). After removal of 5 bases from V and 4 bases from J, the junction contained 13 bases not matched to a gene. CDR3 sequence reads: CASSERRGLAGVRETQYF. The CDR3 region has the DNA TGTGCCAGCAGCGAAAGACGCGGACTAGCGGGAGTGAGAGAGACCCAGTACTTC.